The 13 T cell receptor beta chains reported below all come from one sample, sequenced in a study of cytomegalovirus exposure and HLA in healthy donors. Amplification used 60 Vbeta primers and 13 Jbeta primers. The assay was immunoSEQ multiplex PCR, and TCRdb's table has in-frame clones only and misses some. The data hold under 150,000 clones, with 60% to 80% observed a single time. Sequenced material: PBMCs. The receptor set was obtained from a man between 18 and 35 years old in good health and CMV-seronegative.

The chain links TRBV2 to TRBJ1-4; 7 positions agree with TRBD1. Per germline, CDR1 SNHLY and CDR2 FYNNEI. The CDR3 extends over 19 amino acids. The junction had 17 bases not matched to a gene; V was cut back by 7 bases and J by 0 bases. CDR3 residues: CASILHSGQATTTNEKLFF. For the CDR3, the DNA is TGTGCCAGCATTTTGCATTCTGGACAGGCGACCACAACTAATGAAAAACTGTTTTTT.

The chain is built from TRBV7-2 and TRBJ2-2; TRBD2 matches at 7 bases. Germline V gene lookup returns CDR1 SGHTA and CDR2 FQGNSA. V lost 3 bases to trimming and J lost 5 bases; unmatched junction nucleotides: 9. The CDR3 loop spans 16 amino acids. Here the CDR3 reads CASSLPEQGGTGELFF. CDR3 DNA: TGTGCCAGCAGCTTGCCCGAGCAGGGAGGGACCGGGGAGCTGTTTTTT.

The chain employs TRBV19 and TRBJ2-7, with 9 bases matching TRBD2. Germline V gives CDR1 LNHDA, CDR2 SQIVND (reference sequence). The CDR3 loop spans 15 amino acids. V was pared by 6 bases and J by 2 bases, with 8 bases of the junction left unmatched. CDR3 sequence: CASSISGGPAYEQYF. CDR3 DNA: TGTGCCAGTAGCATTAGCGGGGGACCCGCCTACGAGCAGTACTTC.

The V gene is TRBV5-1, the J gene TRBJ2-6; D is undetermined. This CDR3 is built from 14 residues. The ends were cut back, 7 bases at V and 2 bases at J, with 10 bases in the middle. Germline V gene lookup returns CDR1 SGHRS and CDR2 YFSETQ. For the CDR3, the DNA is TGCGCCAGCTGCCCGAGTCCTGGGGCCAACGTCCTGACTTTC. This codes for CASCPSPGANVLTF.

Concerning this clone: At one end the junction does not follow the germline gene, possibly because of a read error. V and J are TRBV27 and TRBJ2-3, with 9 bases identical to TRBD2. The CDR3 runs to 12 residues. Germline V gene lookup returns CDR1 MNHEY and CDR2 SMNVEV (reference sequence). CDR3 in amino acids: CASSLSGTSPVF. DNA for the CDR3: TGTGCCAGCAGTTTATCCGGGACTAGCCCCGTTTTT.

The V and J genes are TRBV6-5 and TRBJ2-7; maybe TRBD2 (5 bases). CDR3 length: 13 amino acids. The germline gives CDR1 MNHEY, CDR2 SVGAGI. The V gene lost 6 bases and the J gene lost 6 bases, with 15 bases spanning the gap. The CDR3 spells CASSRLQVSEQYF. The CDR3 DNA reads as TGTGCCAGCAGCAGACTACAAGTGAGCGAGCAGTACTTC.

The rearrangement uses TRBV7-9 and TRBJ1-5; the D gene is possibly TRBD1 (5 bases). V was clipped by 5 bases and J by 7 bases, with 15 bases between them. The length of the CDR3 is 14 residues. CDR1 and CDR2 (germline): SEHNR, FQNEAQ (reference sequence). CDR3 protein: CASSRRVLQQPQHF. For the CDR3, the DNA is TGTGCCAGCAGCCGCAGGGTTCTTCAGCAGCCCCAGCATTTT.

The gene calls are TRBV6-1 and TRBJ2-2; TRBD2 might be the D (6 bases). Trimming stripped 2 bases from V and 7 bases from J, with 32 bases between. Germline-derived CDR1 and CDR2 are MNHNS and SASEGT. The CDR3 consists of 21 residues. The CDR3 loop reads CASSEPLQAARARLGGGELFF. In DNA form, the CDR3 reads TGTGCCAGCAGTGAACCCCTACAGGCGGCTCGAGCCCGTTTGGGGGGCGGGGAGCTGTTTTTT.

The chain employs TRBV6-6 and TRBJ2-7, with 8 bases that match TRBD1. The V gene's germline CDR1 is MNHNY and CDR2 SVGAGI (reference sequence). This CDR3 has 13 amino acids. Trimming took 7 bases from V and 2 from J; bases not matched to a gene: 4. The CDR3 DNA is TGTGCCAGCATAGGGACAGGCGCCTACGAGCAGTACTTC. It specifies CASIGTGAYEQYF.

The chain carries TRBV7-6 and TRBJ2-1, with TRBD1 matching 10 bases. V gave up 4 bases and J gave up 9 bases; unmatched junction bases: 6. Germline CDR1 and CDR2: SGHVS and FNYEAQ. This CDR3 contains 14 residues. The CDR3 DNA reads TGTGCCAGCAGCTCTGACAGGGGGCGAGGTGAGCAGTTCTTC. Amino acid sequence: CASSSDRGRGEQFF.

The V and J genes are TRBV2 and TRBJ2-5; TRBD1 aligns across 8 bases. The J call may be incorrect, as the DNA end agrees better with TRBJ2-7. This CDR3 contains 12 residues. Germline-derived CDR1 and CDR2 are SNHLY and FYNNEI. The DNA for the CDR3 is TGTGCCACCCGGGACAGGTCCTACGAGCAGTACTTC. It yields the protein CATRDRSYEQYF.

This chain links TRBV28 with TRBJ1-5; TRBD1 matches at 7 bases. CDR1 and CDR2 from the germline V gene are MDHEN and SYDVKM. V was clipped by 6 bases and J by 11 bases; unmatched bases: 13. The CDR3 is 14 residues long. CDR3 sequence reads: CASSQITGDPAQHF. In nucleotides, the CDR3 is TGTGCCAGCAGCCAAATCACAGGGGATCCAGCCCAGCATTTT.

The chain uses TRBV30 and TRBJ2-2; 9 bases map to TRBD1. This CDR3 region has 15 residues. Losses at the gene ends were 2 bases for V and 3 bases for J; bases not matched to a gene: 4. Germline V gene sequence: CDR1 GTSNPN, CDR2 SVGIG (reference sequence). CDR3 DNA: TGTGCCTGGAGTCCCGGGACAGGGTACACCGGGGAGCTGTTTTTT. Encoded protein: CAWSPGTGYTGELFF.